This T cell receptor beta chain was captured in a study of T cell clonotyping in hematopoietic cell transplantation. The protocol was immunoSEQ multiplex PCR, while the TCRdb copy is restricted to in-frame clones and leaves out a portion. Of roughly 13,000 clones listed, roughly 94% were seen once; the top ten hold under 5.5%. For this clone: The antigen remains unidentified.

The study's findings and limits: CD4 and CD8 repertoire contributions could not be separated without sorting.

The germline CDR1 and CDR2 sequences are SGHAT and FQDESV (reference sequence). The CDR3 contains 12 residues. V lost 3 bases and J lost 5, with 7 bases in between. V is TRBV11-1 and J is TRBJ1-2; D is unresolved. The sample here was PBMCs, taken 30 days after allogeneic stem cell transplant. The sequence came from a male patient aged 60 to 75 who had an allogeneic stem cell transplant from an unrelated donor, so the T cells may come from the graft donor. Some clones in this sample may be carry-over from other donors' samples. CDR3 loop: CASSFDSYGYTF. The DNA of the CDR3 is TGTGCCAGCAGCTTCGATTCGTATGGCTACACCTTC.